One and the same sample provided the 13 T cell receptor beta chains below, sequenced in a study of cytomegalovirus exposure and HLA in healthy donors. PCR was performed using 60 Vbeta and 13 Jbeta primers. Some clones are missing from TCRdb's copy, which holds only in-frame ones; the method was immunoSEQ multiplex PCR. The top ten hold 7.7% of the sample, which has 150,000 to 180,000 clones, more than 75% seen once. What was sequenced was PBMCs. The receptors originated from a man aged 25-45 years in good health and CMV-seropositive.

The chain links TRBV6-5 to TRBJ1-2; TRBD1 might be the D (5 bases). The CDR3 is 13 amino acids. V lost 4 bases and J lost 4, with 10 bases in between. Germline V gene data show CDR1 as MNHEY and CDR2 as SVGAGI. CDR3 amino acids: CASSSYGGYGYTF. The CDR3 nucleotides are TGTGCCAGCAGTTCCTACGGGGGCTATGGCTACACCTTC.

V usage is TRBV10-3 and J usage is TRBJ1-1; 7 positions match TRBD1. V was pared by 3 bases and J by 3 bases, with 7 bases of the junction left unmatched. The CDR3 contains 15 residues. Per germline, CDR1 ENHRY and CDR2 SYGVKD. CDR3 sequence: CAISDWGQLDTEAFF. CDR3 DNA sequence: TGTGCCATCAGTGATTGGGGACAGTTGGACACTGAAGCTTTCTTT.

CDR3 region: CASSGGGEQFF. In nucleotides, the CDR3 is TGTGCCAGCAGCGGGGGGGGTGAGCAGTTCTTC. This chain links TRBV7-9 with TRBJ2-1; 7 bases line up with TRBD2. This CDR3 comprises 11 residues. Per the germline V gene, CDR1 is SEHNR and CDR2 is FQNEAQ (reference sequence). V lost 5 bases to trimming and J lost 9 bases; unmatched junction nucleotides: 1. The full variable domain, its missing parts supplied by reference TRBV7-9 and TRBJ2-1, is DTGVSQNPRHKITKRGQNVTFRCDPISEHNRLYWYRQTLGQGPEFLTYFQNEAQLEKSRLLSDRFSAERPKGSFSTLEIQRTEQGDSAMYLCASSGGGEQFFGPGTRLTVL.

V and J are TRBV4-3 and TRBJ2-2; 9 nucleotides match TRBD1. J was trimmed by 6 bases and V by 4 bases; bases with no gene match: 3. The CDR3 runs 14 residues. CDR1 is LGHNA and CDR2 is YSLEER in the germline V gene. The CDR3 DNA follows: TGCGCCAGCAGCCGGACAGGGGTTCCCGGGGAGCTGTTTTTT. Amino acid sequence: CASSRTGVPGELFF.

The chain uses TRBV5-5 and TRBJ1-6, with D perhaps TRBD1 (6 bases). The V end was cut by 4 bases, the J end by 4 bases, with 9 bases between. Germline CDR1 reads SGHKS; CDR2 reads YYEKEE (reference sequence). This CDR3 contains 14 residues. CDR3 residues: CASSRQGYNSPLHF. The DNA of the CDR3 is TGTGCCAGCAGCCGCCAGGGGTATAATTCACCCCTCCACTTT.

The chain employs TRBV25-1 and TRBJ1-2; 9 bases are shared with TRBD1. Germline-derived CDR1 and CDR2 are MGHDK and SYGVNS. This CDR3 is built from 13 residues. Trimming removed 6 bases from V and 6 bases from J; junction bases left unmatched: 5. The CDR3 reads CASSVRDRDGYTF. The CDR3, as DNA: TGTGCCAGCAGCGTTCGGGACAGGGATGGCTACACCTTC.

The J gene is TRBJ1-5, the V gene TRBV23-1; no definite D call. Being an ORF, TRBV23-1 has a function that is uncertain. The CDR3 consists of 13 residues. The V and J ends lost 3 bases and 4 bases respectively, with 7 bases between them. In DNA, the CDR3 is TGCGCCAGCAGTCAGAGGTCTAATCAGCCCCAGCATTTT. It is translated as CASSQRSNQPQHF.

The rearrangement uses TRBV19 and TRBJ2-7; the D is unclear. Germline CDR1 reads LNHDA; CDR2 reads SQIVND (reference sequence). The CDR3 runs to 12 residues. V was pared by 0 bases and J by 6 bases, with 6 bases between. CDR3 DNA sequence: TGTGCCAGTAGTATAGATTCGGTCGAGCAGTACTTC. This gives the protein CASSIDSVEQYF. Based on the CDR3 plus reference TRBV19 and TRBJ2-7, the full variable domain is DGGITQSPKYLFRKEGQNVTLSCEQNLNHDAMYWYRQDPGQGLRLIYYSQIVNDFQKGDIAEGYSVSREKKESFPLTVTSAQKNPTAFYLCASSIDSVEQYFGPGTRLTVT.

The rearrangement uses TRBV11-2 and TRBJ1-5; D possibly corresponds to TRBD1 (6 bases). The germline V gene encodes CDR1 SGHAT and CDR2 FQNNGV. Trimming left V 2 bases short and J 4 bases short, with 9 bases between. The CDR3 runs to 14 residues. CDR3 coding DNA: TGTGCCAGCAGCTTAACAGGGTATAATCAGCCCCAGCATTTT. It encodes CASSLTGYNQPQHF. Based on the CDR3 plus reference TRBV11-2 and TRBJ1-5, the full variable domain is EAGVAQSPRYKIIEKRQSVAFWCNPISGHATLYWYQQILGQGPKLLIQFQNNGVVDDSQLPKDRFSAERLKGVDSTLKIQPAKLEDSAVYLCASSLTGYNQPQHFGDGTRLSIL.

The CDR3: CASSASGQDYGYTF. CDR3 bases: TGCGCCAGCAGCGCCTCGGGACAGGACTATGGCTACACCTTC. V is TRBV5-1 and J is TRBJ1-2; 8 bases map to TRBD1. Germline trimming cut 4 bases from V and 3 bases from J; bases unmatched to any gene: 5. The V gene's germline CDR1 is SGHRS and CDR2 YFSETQ. CDR3 length equals 14 residues.

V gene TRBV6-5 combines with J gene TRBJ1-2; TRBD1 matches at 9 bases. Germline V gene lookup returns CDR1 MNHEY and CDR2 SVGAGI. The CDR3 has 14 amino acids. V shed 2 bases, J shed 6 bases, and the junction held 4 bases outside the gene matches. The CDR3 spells CASSYLGQGNGYTF. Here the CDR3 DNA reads TGTGCCAGCAGTTACCTAGGACAGGGGAATGGCTACACCTTC.

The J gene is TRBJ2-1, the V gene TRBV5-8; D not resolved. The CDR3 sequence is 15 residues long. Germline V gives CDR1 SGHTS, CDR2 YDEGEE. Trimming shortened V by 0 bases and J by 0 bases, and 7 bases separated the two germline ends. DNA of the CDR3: TGTGCCAGCAGCTTGGGAGGTCGCTCCTACAATGAGCAGTTCTTC. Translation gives CASSLGGRSYNEQFF.

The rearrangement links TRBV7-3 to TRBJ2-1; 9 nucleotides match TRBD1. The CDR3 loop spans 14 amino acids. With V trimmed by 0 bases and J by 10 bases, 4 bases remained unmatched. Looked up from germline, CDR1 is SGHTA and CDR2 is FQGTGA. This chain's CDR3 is CASSLTEGTGEQFF. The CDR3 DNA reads TGTGCCAGCAGCTTAACGGAAGGGACAGGGGAGCAGTTCTTC. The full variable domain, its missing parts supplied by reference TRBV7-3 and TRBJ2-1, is GAGVSQTPSNKVTEKGKYVELRCDPISGHTALYWYRQSLGQGPEFLIYFQGTGAADDSGLPNDRFFAVRPEGSVSTLKIQRTERGDSAVYLCASSLTEGTGEQFFGPGTRLTVL.